The 20 T cell receptor beta chains in this list originate from one sample, sequenced in a study of T cell repertoires in cytomegalovirus infection. TCRdb reprocessed the reads with MiXCR, giving one entry per CDR3 protein. The sample lists some 800,000 distinct CDR3 sequences; 25% to 30% were seen once. These receptors lack a known antigen. Sequenced material: cultured CD8+ T cells from PBMCs, taken from culture after CMV antigen stimulation. These receptors originate from a human donor in good health (CMV status not recorded). Some clones in this sample may be carry-over from other donors' samples.

This clonotype was detected a few times. The J gene is TRBJ1-1, the V gene TRBV6-5; no firm D call. Germline values: CDR1 MNHEY, CDR2 SVGAGI. Trimming took off 2 bases at V and 4 bases at J, with 8 bases between the two ends. The CDR3 is 13 amino acids. CDR3 sequence reads: CASSYAPGTEAFF. CDR3 nucleotides: TGTGCCAGCAGTTACGCCCCGGGCACTGAAGCTTTCTTT.

A few counts support this clonotype. The J gene is TRBJ2-2, the V gene TRBV6-5; a weak D match, TRBD2 (5 bases). The V and J ends lost 4 bases and 7 bases respectively, with 13 bases between them. The CDR3 is 14 amino acids. CDR1 is MNHEY, CDR2 SVGAGI, per germline. CDR3 DNA sequence: TGTGCCAGCAGTTCCGGACCCAGCGGCGGGGAGCTGTTTTTT. Translated: CASSSGPSGGELFF.

The chain links TRBV18 to TRBJ2-1; TRBD2 matches 7 bases. V shed 3 bases and J 1 base; nucleotides not matched to a gene: 9. CDR3 length: 17 amino acids. Germline CDR1 and CDR2: KGHSH and LQKENI. The CDR3 DNA reads as TGTGCCAGCTCACCTGGGCGGGGGAGCCGGTCCTACAATGAGCAGTTCTTC. Protein: CASSPGRGSRSYNEQFF.

The chain links TRBV27 to TRBJ2-7; tentatively, D is TRBD1 (6 bases). V shed 0 bases and J shed 5 bases, with 11 bases lying between them. CDR3 length: 14 residues. Germline CDR1 reads MNHEY; CDR2 reads SMNVEV (reference sequence). CDR3 nucleotides: TGTGCCAGCAGTTTATCCCCGGGACACGACGAGCAGTACTTC. The encoded protein is CASSLSPGHDEQYF.

A note on this clonotype: A read error may account for a junction end that differs from germline. CDR3 region: CASSLLPRTGNF. The CDR3 DNA sequence: TGTGCCAGCAGCTTACTCCCGAGGACCGGCAACTTC. The J gene is TRBJ2-5, the V gene TRBV7-8; D is unclear. CDR1 and CDR2 (germline): SGHVS, FQNEAQ. The CDR3 spans 12 residues.

This clonotype was seen once. V is TRBV28 and J is TRBJ2-7, with D perhaps matching TRBD1 (6 bases). Trimming removed 3 bases from V and 2 bases from J, with 11 bases in between. This CDR3 comprises 14 residues. Per the germline V gene, CDR1 is MDHEN and CDR2 is SYDVKM. The CDR3 DNA follows: TGTGCCAGCAGTTTCAGGGGCCAAACCTACGAGCAGTACTTC. Protein: CASSFRGQTYEQYF.

This clonotype came up many times. V is TRBV10-3 and J is TRBJ1-1, with TRBD1 as a possible D gene (6 bases). With 6 bases removed from V and 0 bases from J, the gap between germline ends came to 11 bases. Germline-derived CDR1 and CDR2 are ENHRY and SYGVKD. The CDR3 consists of 14 residues. In DNA form, the CDR3 reads TGTGCCATCAGAACGGGACAACTGAACACTGAAGCTTTCTTT. Translating it yields CAIRTGQLNTEAFF.

The CDR3 DNA sequence: TGTGCCAGCAGCCGTGGACTAGCGGGAAGCTACGAGCAGTACTTC. Protein sequence: CASSRGLAGSYEQYF. V and J are TRBV6-6 and TRBJ2-7, with TRBD2 matching 12 bases. The CDR3 consists of 15 residues. From germline, CDR1 is MNHNY and CDR2 SVGAGI (reference sequence). Unmatched junction bases numbered 6, after V lost 6 bases and J lost 3 bases.

There are many counts of this clonotype. V is TRBV7-8 and J is TRBJ2-3; 8 nucleotides match TRBD1. Trimming cost V 5 bases and J 4 bases; bases outside gene matches: 14. The CDR3 length is 17 residues. Germline V CDR1 and CDR2: SGHVS, FQNEAQ. The CDR3 loop is CASSPLQGAWGADTQYF. As DNA, the CDR3 is TGTGCCAGCAGCCCCCTGCAGGGGGCCTGGGGTGCAGATACGCAGTATTTT.

This chain joins TRBV7-9 and TRBJ2-2, with D perhaps TRBD2 (6 bases). CDR3 size: 15 residues. V lost 5 bases and J lost 7, with 17 bases in between. The germline V gene has CDR1 SEHNR and CDR2 FQNEAQ (reference sequence). In DNA, the CDR3 is TGTGCCAGCAGCGAGGAGGGCCCCGGAGGCGGGGAGCTGTTTTTT. Translated: CASSEEGPGGGELFF.

V usage is TRBV6-6 and J usage is TRBJ2-7; tentative D call: TRBD2 (6 bases). This CDR3 has 14 amino acids. Germline V gene lookup returns CDR1 MNHNY and CDR2 SVGAGI (reference sequence). Trimming pared 4 bases from V and 7 bases from J, leaving 17 bases between. This CDR3 reads CASSSVIAAGEQYV. Here the CDR3 DNA reads TGTGCCAGCAGTTCCGTCATAGCGGCCGGTGAGCAGTACGTC.

V usage is TRBV7-6 and J usage is TRBJ2-1; 8 bases match TRBD2. The trim removed 5 bases at V and 6 bases at J, leaving 9 bases unmatched. This CDR3 is built from 15 residues. Germline CDR1 is SGHVS and CDR2 is FNYEAQ. In nucleotides, the CDR3 is TGTGCCAGCAGCCCCTCGGGGGGGGGCATCAATGAGCAGTTCTTC. This gives the protein CASSPSGGGINEQFF.

The V and J genes are TRBV7-6 and TRBJ1-2; a possible D gene is TRBD1 (6 bases). Looked up from germline, CDR1 is SGHVS and CDR2 is FNYEAQ. The ends were cut back, 4 bases at V and 8 bases at J, with 26 bases in the middle. The CDR3 loop spans 17 amino acids. The CDR3 DNA follows: TGTGCCAGCAGCTCACAGGGTTTTGAGCAATTTCGGAGCGGCTACACCTTC. It yields the protein CASSSQGFEQFRSGYTF.

V and J are TRBV5-4 and TRBJ2-7; D unclear. Germline V CDR1 and CDR2: SGHNT, YYREEE (reference sequence). This CDR3 is built from 14 residues. Trimming took off 4 bases at V and 2 bases at J, with 13 bases between the two ends. The CDR3: CASSLESRPYEQYF. The DNA of the CDR3 is TGTGCCAGCAGCCTGGAGTCTCGCCCCTACGAGCAGTACTTC. The whole variable domain, remainder taken from reference TRBV5-4 and TRBJ2-7, is ETGVTQSPTHLIKTRGQQVTLRCSSQSGHNTVSWYQQALGQGPQFIFQYYREEENGRGNFPPRFSGLQFPNYSSELNVNALELDDSALYLCASSLESRPYEQYFGPGTRLTVT.

The chain employs TRBV2 and TRBJ1-2; D might be TRBD1 (6 bases). V was pared by 5 bases and J by 6 bases, with 16 bases between. The CDR3 contains 14 residues. The germline V gene has CDR1 SNHLY and CDR2 FYNNEI. The CDR3: CASSRGQQLNGYTF. CDR3 DNA: TGTGCCAGCAGTCGGGGGCAGCAATTAAATGGCTACACCTTC.

The rearrangement joins TRBV6-6 to TRBJ1-2; D call uncertain. The CDR3 runs to 12 residues. Germline V gene sequence: CDR1 MNHNY, CDR2 SVGAGI (reference sequence). The V end lost 6 bases, the J end lost 9 bases, and 14 bases lay between the germline ends. The CDR3 loop reads CASSTRAPSYTF. The CDR3 nucleotides are TGTGCCAGCAGCACCCGGGCCCCAAGCTACACCTTC.

This clonotype was observed once. The gene calls are TRBV4-3 and TRBJ2-5, with a tentative D call TRBD2 (6 bases). The V end lost 1 base, the J end lost 0 bases, and 15 bases lay between the germline ends. The germline gives CDR1 LGHNA, CDR2 YSLEER. This CDR3 is built from 17 residues. CDR3 nucleotides: TGCGCCAGCAGCCAAGGACATCCGGGGAGGTACCAAGAGACCCAGTACTTC. Protein product: CASSQGHPGRYQETQYF.

This clonotype was detected many times. The chain joins TRBV7-2 to TRBJ1-1, with D perhaps matching TRBD1 (5 bases). V lost 2 bases to trimming and J lost 4 bases, with 8 bases between them. This CDR3 is 13 amino acids long. Germline V lookup: CDR1 SGHTA, CDR2 FQGNSA. CDR3 sequence: CASSLWGSTEAFF. In DNA, the CDR3 is TGTGCCAGCAGCTTATGGGGGAGCACTGAAGCTTTCTTT.

This clonotype was detected a few times. The J gene is TRBJ1-1, the V gene TRBV7-6, with D perhaps TRBD1 (5 bases). The CDR3 consists of 15 residues. Trimming left V 5 bases short and J 4 bases short, with 17 bases between. Germline lookup yields CDR1 SGHVS and CDR2 FNYEAQ. CDR3 DNA sequence: TGTGCCAGCAGCCTCGAAGGGGATCACGGCACTGAAGCTTTCTTT. It encodes CASSLEGDHGTEAFF.

This clonotype has a count of ten or more. The chain is built from TRBV4-3 and TRBJ1-3, with a tentative D call TRBD1 (5 bases). This CDR3 has 16 residues. From germline, CDR1 is LGHNA and CDR2 YSLEER. Trimming left V 1 base short and J 0 bases short, with 10 bases between. CDR3 residues: CASSQAGANSGNTIYF. DNA of the CDR3: TGCGCCAGCAGCCAAGCCGGGGCGAACTCTGGAAACACCATATATTTT.